The sample holds one count of the clone carrying this TCR beta chain. Its matching antigen is unknown. This sample was taken from a study of cytomegalovirus exposure and HLA in healthy donors. General observations from the study: Later findings reportedly placed an Asian-associated ancestry cluster below the 666-donor mean for N-insertions.

Participants comprised healthy donors of bone marrow. It was with 60 Vbeta and 13 Jbeta primers that the PCR ran. Using immunoSEQ multiplex PCR, the repertoire was profiled, and TCRdb retains in-frame clones only, with some absent. The sample holds about 100,000 clones; approximately 85% are singletons and the top ten take 3% to 5%. This CDR3 has 15 amino acids. Trimming removed 2 bases at V and 10 bases at J, with 20 bases between. The germline gives CDR1 MNHEY, CDR2 SVGAGI. The V and J genes are TRBV6-5 and TRBJ2-5; possibly TRBD2 for D (6 bases). The sequence derives from a man aged 30 to 39 in good health and CMV-seronegative. Sequences were obtained from PBMCs. The CDR3 here is CASSYTPGGYSDQYF. CDR3 nucleotides: TGTGCCAGCAGTTACACCCCTGGGGGGTACAGCGACCAGTACTTC.